These T cell receptor beta chains were read from a single sample in a study of blood T cell repertoires in COVID-19. TCRdb's copy holds only in-frame clones and misses some; the assay was immunoSEQ multiplex PCR. The sample records 150,000 to 200,000 clones, around 90% being singletons. Specimen: peripheral blood. These receptors were collected from a man aged 35-49 years with active or convalescent COVID-19. CDR3s include the opening cysteine and the closing phenylalanine or tryptophan. D genes are given only for firm matches. Rows give clone size only sometimes, using once, few, many, or a class for an expanded clone.

>TRBV11-2|once|TRBJ2-3|TRBD1|17
TGTGCCAGCAGCTTGAGACAGGGGGCTTTCGGCACAGATACGCAGTATTTT
CASSLRQGAFGTDTQYF
>TRBV7-2|-|TRBJ2-5|-|15
TGTGCCAGCAGCTTAGTGGCAGGGGGGCAAGAGACCCAGTACTTC
CASSLVAGGQETQYF
>TRBV30|few|TRBJ1-1|-|15
TGTGCCTGGGCCTGGGCTGAGCCCATGAACACTGAAGCTTTCTTT
CAWAWAEPMNTEAFF
>TRBV3-1/TRBV3-2|-|TRBJ1-2|TRBD1|14
TGTGCCAGCAGCCAAGTTCAGGGGGCGGACGGCTACACCTTC
CASSQVQGADGYTF
>TRBV6-5|-|TRBJ2-5|TRBD2|14
TGTGCCAGCGTGGGGGGGAGGCTTAGAGAGACCCAGTACTTC
CASVGGRLRETQYF
>TRBV28|few|TRBJ2-2|TRBD1|14
TGTGCCAGCCTGGGACAGGGTGGGCCGGGGGAGCTGTTTTTT
CASLGQGGPGELFF
>TRBV7-9|few|TRBJ1-4|TRBD1|16
TGTGCCAGCAGCTTAGAGGGGGGACAGTATAATGAAAAACTGTTTTTT
CASSLEGGQYNEKLFF
>TRBV16|-|TRBJ2-1|-|16
TGTGCCAGCAGCCAATCAGGGCCCGAGGGCTACAATGAGCAGTTCTTC
CASSQSGPEGYNEQFF
>TRBV5-8|-|TRBJ1-5|-|13
TGTGCCAGCAGCTTGAGGCAGGATCAGCCCCAGCATTTT
CASSLRQDQPQHF
>TRBV4-1|-|TRBJ1-1|-|15
TGCGCCAGCAGCCAAGTAATACGGGTGAACACTGAAGCTTTCTTT
CASSQVIRVNTEAFF
>TRBV6-5|-|TRBJ2-7|-|11
TGTGCCAGCACAGGTTCCTACGAGCAGTACTTC
CASTGSYEQYF
>TRBV7-9|-|TRBJ1-3|TRBD1|14
TGTGCCAGCAGCTTAGGACAGGGGGCTGACACCATATATTTT
CASSLGQGADTIYF
>TRBV5-1|-|TRBJ1-2|-|13
TGCGCCAGCAGCTTTGGACAGAACTATGGCTACACCTTC
CASSFGQNYGYTF
>TRBV5-1|-|TRBJ2-3|TRBD2|17
TGCGCCAGCAGCGGACGACTAGCGGGGGTCTTCACAGATACGCAGTATTTT
CASSGRLAGVFTDTQYF
>TRBV28|-|TRBJ1-2|TRBD1|16
TGTGCCAGCAGAGACGGGGGGACAGGGGTTTTCGATGGCTACACCTTC
CASRDGGTGVFDGYTF
>TRBV30|-|TRBJ1-5|-|12
TGTGCCTGGAGTGTACTTGAGGGGCCCCAGCATTTT
CAWSVLEGPQHF
>TRBV28|-|TRBJ1-2|TRBD1|13
TGTGCCAGCAGGAATTACAGGGGTCATGGCTACACCTTC
CASRNYRGHGYTF
>TRBV7-2|-|TRBJ1-5|-|14
TGTGCCAGCAGCTCACCACTTGGGCATCAGCCCCAGCATTTT
CASSSPLGHQPQHF
>TRBV6-2/TRBV6-3|-|TRBJ2-3|TRBD1|16
TGTGCCAGCAGTCGTGGGGACAGGGGGCACACAGATACGCAGTATTTT
CASSRGDRGHTDTQYF
>TRBV14|-|TRBJ1-1|-|13
TGTGCCAGCAGCCAAGAGGGAGGGATTCTAGCTTTCTTT
CASSQEGGILAFF
>TRBV5-5|-|TRBJ1-3|-|15
TGTGCCAGCAGCTTGCGTTTCTCAGGGGGAAACACCATATATTTT
CASSLRFSGGNTIYF
>TRBV10-3|-|TRBJ2-1|TRBD2|16
TGTGCCATCAGTTCGACTAGCGGGGGGGCCTACAATGAGCAGTTCTTC
CAISSTSGGAYNEQFF
>TRBV29-1|-|TRBJ2-2|-|16
TGCAGCGTTGAAGAATATGGTGGGACAAAGCCCGGGGAGCTGTTTTTT
CSVEEYGGTKPGELFF
>TRBV9|-|TRBJ2-1|TRBD2|17
TGTGCCAGCAGCGTAGCGCGTAGCGGGGGCCTATTATATGAGCAGTTCTTC
CASSVARSGGLLYEQFF
>TRBV6-5|-|TRBJ2-3|TRBD2|14
TGTGCCATAGCAGAGCGGGGGAATTTAATGTCGCAGTATTTT
CAIAERGNLMSQYF
>TRBV5-8|-|TRBJ1-5|-|15
TGTGCCAGCAGCTTGGGCGGGGCATGGGGTCAGCCCCAGCATTTT
CASSLGGAWGQPQHF
>TRBV11-2|-|TRBJ2-1|TRBD1|16
TGTGCCAGCAGCCGACCCTTGGAGACAGGGAACAATGAGCAGTTCTTC
CASSRPLETGNNEQFF
>TRBV4-3|-|TRBJ2-3|-|13
TGCGCCAGCAGCCAAGATCAATTGGATACGCAGTATTTT
CASSQDQLDTQYF
>TRBV24-1|-|TRBJ1-3|-|19
TGTGCCACCAGTGAGGTGACAGGACCTTACCGCCACTCTGGAAACACCATATATTTT
CATSEVTGPYRHSGNTIYF
>TRBV7-2|-|TRBJ1-5|-|15
TGTGCCAGCAGCCCGACGTCGGACCGGGGGTGGGCCCAGCATTTT
CASSPTSDRGWAQHF
>TRBV6-6|-|TRBJ1-4|-|14
TGTGCCAGCCTCAAGCGGGGGAAAGATGAAAAACTGTTTTTT
CASLKRGKDEKLFF
>TRBV6-5|-|TRBJ1-3|-|13
TGTGCCAGCCACAGGGTCTCTGGAAACACCATATATTTT
CASHRVSGNTIYF
>TRBV18|-|TRBJ2-7|-|14
TGTGCCAGCTCACCACCGGCAGGATCCTACGAGCAGTACTTC
CASSPPAGSYEQYF
>TRBV29-1|-|TRBJ1-1|TRBD1|12
TGCAGCGTTGTAACAGGGGTTACTGAAGCTTTCTTT
CSVVTGVTEAFF
>TRBV5-1|-|TRBJ1-2|-|13
TGCGCCAGCAGCTTGGCCCCAGGGGCTGGCTACACCTTC
CASSLAPGAGYTF
>TRBV6-2/TRBV6-3|once|TRBJ2-7|TRBD1|13
TGTGCCAGCAGCTCGACAGGGCCCTACGAGCAGTACTTC
CASSSTGPYEQYF
>TRBV27|-|TRBJ1-2|TRBD1|14
TGTGCCAGCAGTTCTACAGGGGCGCCCTATGGCTACACCTTC
CASSSTGAPYGYTF
>TRBV15|-|TRBJ2-5|TRBD2|15
TGTGCCACCAGAGCGGGACTCACGAGGACGGAGACCCAGTACTTC
CATRAGLTRTETQYF
>TRBV27|-|TRBJ1-2|-|15
TGTGCCAGCAGTCCGTTACAGGGAAGGGCAAGGGGCTACACCTTC
CASSPLQGRARGYTF
>TRBV12-3/TRBV12-4|-|TRBJ2-2|-|13
TGTGCCAGCTGCCTAGGGGTTGCCGGGGAGCTGTTTTTT
CASCLGVAGELFF
>TRBV7-9|-|TRBJ2-3|TRBD2|15
TGTGCCAGCAGCTTAGGGGCGGGGGGCCCAGATACGCAGTATTTT
CASSLGAGGPDTQYF
>TRBV5-1|few|TRBJ1-2|TRBD1|13
TGCGCCAGCAGCTTGTTGGAGGGACAGGGCTACACCTTC
CASSLLEGQGYTF
>TRBV28|-|TRBJ1-4|-|13
TGTGCCAGCAGTTTAGAAACAAATGAAAAACTGTTTTTT
CASSLETNEKLFF
>TRBV28|-|TRBJ1-2|-|12
TGTGCCAGCAGTTTGAGGCACTATGGCTACACCTTC
CASSLRHYGYTF
>TRBV7-9|-|TRBJ2-3|TRBD1|14
TGTGCCAGCAGATCGGGACAGGGGACAGATACGCAGTATTTT
CASRSGQGTDTQYF
>TRBV15|-|TRBJ1-1|-|13
TGTGCCACCAGAGGACATACTCTCACTGAAGCTTTCTTT
CATRGHTLTEAFF
>TRBV7-9|few|TRBJ2-5|TRBD2|17
TGTGCCAGCAGCTCCAGAAGGACTAGCGGGGGACAAGAGACCCAGTACTTC
CASSSRRTSGGQETQYF
>TRBV4-1|-|TRBJ1-2|-|13
TGCGCCAGCAGCCCCGGGGGTCTACATGGCTACACCTTC
CASSPGGLHGYTF
>TRBV3-1/TRBV3-2|-|TRBJ1-1|TRBD1|14
TGTGCCAGCACCCTGACAGGGATGAACACTGAAGCTTTCTTT
CASTLTGMNTEAFF
>TRBV28|-|TRBJ1-2|-|14
TGTGCCAGCAGTTTCGCGGGACTCAGCTATGGCTACACCTTC
CASSFAGLSYGYTF
>TRBV27|-|TRBJ1-4|-|12
TGTGCCAGCAGCCGAACTAATGAAAAACTGTTTTTT
CASSRTNEKLFF
>TRBV6-5|-|TRBJ1-2|-|13
TGTGCCAGCAGTTACGAAGGGGATCGGGGCTACACCTTC
CASSYEGDRGYTF